Listed below are T cell receptor beta chains from one sample, sequenced in a study of graft-versus-host responses after intestinal transplantation. Method: immunoSEQ multiplex PCR; TCRdb's copy keeps in-frame clones and lacks some. The table shows roughly 40,000 clones, with approximately 89% occurring only once. The specimen was PBMCs, collected 267 days after transplant. These receptors all stem from a human patient who received an intestinal transplant, so some T cells may come from the graft donor. CDR3s include the opening cysteine and the closing phenylalanine or tryptophan. Each record gives: clone size, V gene, D gene, J gene, CDR3 DNA, CDR3 protein. A D gene is named only where the DNA matches it firmly. Clone sizes are given selectively: once, few, many, or a class where the clone is expanded.

clone_size: NA; v_call: TRBV5-1; d_call: NA; j_call: TRBJ2-2; cdr3_nt: TGCGCCAGCAGCTTGGAACGGAACACCGGGGAGCTGTTTTTT; cdr3_aa: CASSLERNTGELFF
clone_size: few; v_call: TRBV11-3; d_call: TRBD1; j_call: TRBJ1-1; cdr3_nt: TGTGCCAAACAACAGGGGGCAAGCACTGAAGCTTTCTTT; cdr3_aa: CAKQQGASTEAFF
clone_size: once; v_call: TRBV14; d_call: NA; j_call: TRBJ2-1; cdr3_nt: TGTGCCAGCAGCATACGGGGGCTCCCCCCGTACAATGAGCAGTTCTTC; cdr3_aa: CASSIRGLPPYNEQFF
clone_size: NA; v_call: TRBV6-1; d_call: TRBD1; j_call: TRBJ1-2; cdr3_nt: TGTGCCAGCAGTGAAGGTGTACAGGGGGGGGGCTACACCTTC; cdr3_aa: CASSEGVQGGGYTF
clone_size: NA; v_call: TRBV5-4; d_call: NA; j_call: TRBJ1-1; cdr3_nt: TGTGCCAGCAGCCCTATCACAGGACTCATGAACACTGAAGCTTTCTTT; cdr3_aa: CASSPITGLMNTEAFF
clone_size: NA; v_call: TRBV6-6; d_call: TRBD2; j_call: TRBJ2-1; cdr3_nt: TGTGCCAGCAGACACAGCGGGGGGGCCACTCTCAATGAGCAGTTCTTC; cdr3_aa: CASRHSGGATLNEQFF
clone_size: NA; v_call: TRBV30; d_call: TRBD2; j_call: TRBJ2-4; cdr3_nt: TGTGCCTGGTCCTGGACTAGCGAGAACATTCAGTACTTC; cdr3_aa: CAWSWTSENIQYF
clone_size: NA; v_call: TRBV5-4; d_call: NA; j_call: TRBJ2-5; cdr3_nt: TGTGCCAGCAGCTTGGCTCCACTAGGGGAAGAGACCCAGTACTTC; cdr3_aa: CASSLAPLGEETQYF
clone_size: NA; v_call: TRBV5-6; d_call: NA; j_call: TRBJ2-7; cdr3_nt: TGTGCCAGCAGCTTGGCAGTATCTAGGGGGCGCGGGGACTTC; cdr3_aa: CASSLAVSRGRGDF
clone_size: NA; v_call: TRBV21-1; d_call: NA; j_call: TRBJ2-7; cdr3_nt: TGTGCCAGCAGAGGTACTATGCTACACGTGTTAGACGAGCAGTACTTC; cdr3_aa: CASRGTMLHVLDEQYF
clone_size: NA; v_call: TRBV27; d_call: NA; j_call: TRBJ2-7; cdr3_nt: TGTGCCAGCAGATCCTACGAGCAGTACTTC; cdr3_aa: CASRSYEQYF
clone_size: NA; v_call: TRBV18; d_call: NA; j_call: TRBJ1-1; cdr3_nt: TGTGCCAGCTCACCACCGGGAGGGGGGACGAACACTGAAGCTTTCTTT; cdr3_aa: CASSPPGGGTNTEAFF
clone_size: NA; v_call: TRBV27; d_call: NA; j_call: TRBJ2-7; cdr3_nt: TGTGCCAGCAGTCCGCTGTCCCGGGGCGAGCAGTACTTC; cdr3_aa: CASSPLSRGEQYF
clone_size: NA; v_call: TRBV27; d_call: NA; j_call: TRBJ1-5; cdr3_nt: TGTGCCAGCAGACCGGCAAGTAGGGGAGGAAAAGGAGGATTAAGCAATCAGCCCCAGCATTTT; cdr3_aa: CASRPASRGGKGGLSNQPQHF
clone_size: NA; v_call: TRBV4-1; d_call: TRBD2; j_call: TRBJ2-1; cdr3_nt: TGCGCCAGCAGCCCGGGACTAGCGGGGGATAATGAGCAGTTCTTC; cdr3_aa: CASSPGLAGDNEQFF
clone_size: NA; v_call: TRBV11-2; d_call: NA; j_call: TRBJ2-3; cdr3_nt: TGTGCCAGCAGCCCCCCCCCGGGGAACACAGATACGCAGTATTTT; cdr3_aa: CASSPPPGNTDTQYF
clone_size: NA; v_call: TRBV6-5; d_call: NA; j_call: TRBJ1-6; cdr3_nt: TGTGCCAGCAGTTACGACAGCAATTCACCCCTCCACTTT; cdr3_aa: CASSYDSNSPLHF
clone_size: NA; v_call: TRBV11-1; d_call: NA; j_call: TRBJ1-2; cdr3_nt: TGTGCCAGCAGCCTCACCACAACAGAGGACTATGGCTACACCTTC; cdr3_aa: CASSLTTTEDYGYTF
clone_size: NA; v_call: TRBV6-1; d_call: NA; j_call: TRBJ2-4; cdr3_nt: TGTGCCAGCAGTCAGACACAGGGTAGGAACATTCAGTACTTC; cdr3_aa: CASSQTQGRNIQYF
clone_size: NA; v_call: TRBV7-2; d_call: TRBD1; j_call: TRBJ1-1; cdr3_nt: TGTGCCAGCAGCCCTTGGACAGGCCTGAACACTGAAGCTTTCTTT; cdr3_aa: CASSPWTGLNTEAFF
clone_size: NA; v_call: TRBV7-7; d_call: TRBD1; j_call: TRBJ1-2; cdr3_nt: TGTGCCAGCAGCAACCAGGGGGCGGAGGGCTACACCTTC; cdr3_aa: CASSNQGAEGYTF
clone_size: few; v_call: TRBV5-4; d_call: NA; j_call: TRBJ2-7; cdr3_nt: TGTGCCAGCAGCCGCCCCGGGGTGGATTACGAGCAGTACTTC; cdr3_aa: CASSRPGVDYEQYF
clone_size: NA; v_call: TRBV2; d_call: TRBD2; j_call: TRBJ2-1; cdr3_nt: TGTGCCAGCACTCCACTCACTAGCGGGGGCGTCCAGTTCTTC; cdr3_aa: CASTPLTSGGVQFF
clone_size: NA; v_call: TRBV9; d_call: NA; j_call: TRBJ2-2; cdr3_nt: TGTGCCAGCAGCGCCCCACCCTGGCCCGGGGAGCTGTTTTTT; cdr3_aa: CASSAPPWPGELFF
clone_size: NA; v_call: TRBV4-1; d_call: NA; j_call: TRBJ1-2; cdr3_nt: TGCGCCAGCAGCCAAGCGGACAGTTTTAACGTCTATGGCTACACCTTC; cdr3_aa: CASSQADSFNVYGYTF
clone_size: NA; v_call: TRBV5-1; d_call: NA; j_call: TRBJ1-5; cdr3_nt: TGCGCCAGCAGGGATGACGCTGGGCCCCAGCATTTT; cdr3_aa: CASRDDAGPQHF
clone_size: NA; v_call: TRBV13; d_call: NA; j_call: TRBJ1-1; cdr3_nt: TGTGCCAGCAGCTATAAGGCAGCAGGGATGAACACTGAAGCTTTCTTT; cdr3_aa: CASSYKAAGMNTEAFF
clone_size: NA; v_call: TRBV2; d_call: NA; j_call: TRBJ1-1; cdr3_nt: TGTGCCAGCACCGAGATCCAGGGAGGCAGCACTGAAGCTTTCTTT; cdr3_aa: CASTEIQGGSTEAFF
clone_size: NA; v_call: TRBV5-4; d_call: NA; j_call: TRBJ1-1; cdr3_nt: TGTGCCAGCAGCTTGTCCGGACAGCCAAATGAAGCTTTCTTT; cdr3_aa: CASSLSGQPNEAFF
clone_size: once; v_call: TRBV5-1; d_call: TRBD1; j_call: TRBJ2-5; cdr3_nt: TGCGCCAGCAGCTTGGTGGACAGGGGATCAGGAGAGACCCAGTACTTC; cdr3_aa: CASSLVDRGSGETQYF
clone_size: once; v_call: TRBV23-1; d_call: NA; j_call: TRBJ2-4; cdr3_nt: TGCGCCAGCAGTCAATTAGGGTACCTATTAGCCAAAAACATTCAGTACTTC; cdr3_aa: CASSQLGYLLAKNIQYF
clone_size: once; v_call: TRBV27; d_call: NA; j_call: TRBJ2-4; cdr3_nt: TGTGCCAGTACTCACCCAGGGGAGCCCAAAAACATTCAGTACTTC; cdr3_aa: CASTHPGEPKNIQYF
clone_size: NA; v_call: TRBV2; d_call: NA; j_call: TRBJ2-1; cdr3_nt: TGTGCCAGCAGTGGGTTAGCCGGGGCAACGCCGGCCGATGAGCAGTTCTTC; cdr3_aa: CASSGLAGATPADEQFF
clone_size: once; v_call: TRBV4-1; d_call: NA; j_call: TRBJ2-3; cdr3_nt: TGCGCCAGCAGCCACCAGGGGGGGCTAGCGGGCACAGATACGCAGTATTTT; cdr3_aa: CASSHQGGLAGTDTQYF
clone_size: NA; v_call: TRBV13; d_call: NA; j_call: TRBJ1-2; cdr3_nt: TGTGCCAGCAGCTTAAAACAGGTCTTCCCGTATGGCTACACCTTC; cdr3_aa: CASSLKQVFPYGYTF
clone_size: NA; v_call: TRBV5-4; d_call: TRBD1; j_call: TRBJ2-3; cdr3_nt: TGTGCCAGCAGAGCCACGGGACAGGGCTGGAGGGATACGCAGTATTTT; cdr3_aa: CASRATGQGWRDTQYF
clone_size: NA; v_call: TRBV4-1; d_call: TRBD1; j_call: TRBJ1-2; cdr3_nt: TGCGCCAGCAGCGCATCTCCCGGGACAGGAATATATGGCTACACCTTC; cdr3_aa: CASSASPGTGIYGYTF
clone_size: NA; v_call: TRBV6-6; d_call: NA; j_call: TRBJ2-2; cdr3_nt: TGTGCCAGCAGTCATGGCAGGGCGAACACCGGGGAGCTGTTTTTT; cdr3_aa: CASSHGRANTGELFF
clone_size: NA; v_call: TRBV7-9; d_call: TRBD2; j_call: TRBJ2-5; cdr3_nt: TGTGCCAGCAGCCTCCCTCGGACTAGCATAGCAGAGACCCAGTACTTC; cdr3_aa: CASSLPRTSIAETQYF
clone_size: NA; v_call: TRBV7-8; d_call: NA; j_call: TRBJ2-5; cdr3_nt: TGTGCCAGCAGCTTAGGAGGGGTCGTGACCCAGTACTTC; cdr3_aa: CASSLGGVVTQYF
clone_size: NA; v_call: TRBV30; d_call: NA; j_call: TRBJ2-5; cdr3_nt: TGTGCCTGGAGTGTTTCGGAGACCCAGTACTTC; cdr3_aa: CAWSVSETQYF
clone_size: NA; v_call: TRBV27; d_call: TRBD2; j_call: TRBJ2-3; cdr3_nt: TGTGCCAGCAGTCTTAGCGGGGGGGCCGGAGATACGCAGTATTTT; cdr3_aa: CASSLSGGAGDTQYF
clone_size: NA; v_call: TRBV11-2; d_call: NA; j_call: TRBJ2-6; cdr3_nt: TGTGCCAGCAGCGGGAGTTCCGCGGACTCTGGGGCCAACGTCCTGACTTTC; cdr3_aa: CASSGSSADSGANVLTF
clone_size: NA; v_call: TRBV2; d_call: TRBD1; j_call: TRBJ1-1; cdr3_nt: TGTGCCAGCAGTGAAGGGACAGGGCCCCTGAACACTGAAGCTTTCTTT; cdr3_aa: CASSEGTGPLNTEAFF
clone_size: NA; v_call: TRBV10-3; d_call: NA; j_call: TRBJ2-2; cdr3_nt: TGTGCCATCAGTCTCAGGGGCGGGGGAACCGGGGAGCTGTTTTTT; cdr3_aa: CAISLRGGGTGELFF